This TCR beta chain was observed in a study of cytomegalovirus exposure and HLA in healthy donors. On the study more broadly: The 120 or so validation repertoires used the same platform as the 666 first-cohort repertoires, a later analysis reported. Study-wide points: Both high specificity and high sensitivity reportedly marked the classifier's diagnosis of cytomegalovirus status. The study flagged around 150 TCR beta chains as cytomegalovirus-associated.

Generated by immunoSEQ multiplex PCR, the TCRdb table keeps only in-frame clones and is missing some. The table shows about 160,000 clones, with about 90% occurring only once. Points on this clone: Its antigen is as yet unknown.

V lost 5 bases to trimming and J lost 4 bases; unmatched junction nucleotides: 7. The CDR3 consists of 16 residues. Germline CDR1 is SEHNR and CDR2 is FQNEAQ (reference sequence). The source is a woman aged 25 to 39 in good health and CMV-seronegative. The sample consisted of PBMCs. V gene TRBV7-9 combines with J gene TRBJ1-6; 8 positions match TRBD1. The DNA of the CDR3 is TGTGCCAGCAGCGCAGTGGGGACAGGTTATAATTCACCCCTCCACTTT. Its translation: CASSAVGTGYNSPLHF.